The TCR beta chain under discussion was sequenced for a study of CD8 T cells in ankylosing spondylitis. Points from the study as a whole: Seemingly distinctive of ankylosing spondylitis blood was a TCR beta motif formed by eight highly homologous variants.

The CDR3 loop spans 14 amino acids. Germline values: CDR1 LGHDT, CDR2 YNNKEL (reference sequence). Trimming pared 1 base from V and 2 bases from J, leaving 8 bases between. In making TCR beta libraries, quantitative 5'-RACE with molecular barcodes was used. TCRdb recomputed calls from the 5' RACE reads with MiXCR, one row per CDR3 protein. The data show about 390,000 distinct CDR3 sequences, about 22% seen once. Worth noting for this clonotype: Its antigen remains unknown.

The TCR comes from a male donor with ankylosing spondylitis. The V gene is TRBV3-1, the J gene TRBJ1-2; D is unresolved. The source material was blood, either unsorted or a sorted T cell fraction (not recorded which). CDR3 sequence: CASSQGTGNYGYTF. The CDR3 nucleotides read TGTGCCAGCAGCCAAGGTACGGGGAACTATGGCTACACCTTC. Looking up the rest from reference TRBV3-1 and TRBJ1-2 gives the full variable domain: DTAVSQTPKYLVTQMGNDKSIKCEQNLGHDTMYWYKQDSKKFLKIMFSYNNKELIINETVPNRFSPKSPDKAHLNLHINSLELGDSAVYFCASSQGTGNYGYTFGSGTRLTVV.